These 7 T cell receptor beta chains originate from one sample sequenced in a study of cytomegalovirus exposure and HLA in healthy donors (dated by TCRdb to about 2017). The library was produced with the immunoSEQ multiplex PCR assay. TCRdb took over this immuneACCESS table, retaining in-frame rearrangements with V and J assigned. Such tables are incomplete; in checked studies, under half of the missing clones stem from an unresolved V gene, and the remainder is unexplained. For this sample there are about 56,000 clones; 89% appear just once. The ten largest clones capture about 15% of the sample. The sample was PBMCs. The source is a woman under 30 in good health and CMV-seronegative.

The chain links TRBV11-3 to TRBJ2-1, with D perhaps TRBD1 (6 bases). The V end was cut by 5 bases, the J end by 1 base, with 12 bases between. Looked up from germline, CDR1 is SGHNT and CDR2 is YENEEA. The CDR3 loop spans 15 amino acids. The CDR3 DNA sequence: TGTGCCAGCAGCCCAACAGGGATGTCCTACAATGAGCAGTTCTTC. This encodes CASSPTGMSYNEQFF.

The V call is TRBV2, the J call TRBJ2-1; a weak D match, TRBD1 (6 bases). Germline V lookup: CDR1 SNHLY, CDR2 FYNNEI. The V gene lost 4 bases and the J gene lost 6 bases, with 16 bases spanning the gap. The CDR3 contains 15 residues. The CDR3 DNA follows: TGTGCCAGCAGTGGTATGCAGGGGAGAGGCAATGAGCAGTTCTTC. It yields the protein CASSGMQGRGNEQFF.

The chain has TRBV9 and TRBJ1-6; D ambiguous. Trimming left V 0 bases short and J 0 bases short, with 7 bases between. Germline V gene sequence: CDR1 SGDLS, CDR2 YYNGEE. This CDR3 is 16 amino acids long. The CDR3 DNA is TGTGCCAGCAGCGTAGGGGCCACCTCCTATAATTCACCCCTCCACTTT. Protein: CASSVGATSYNSPLHF.

The V call is TRBV5-1, the J call TRBJ2-1; 10 nucleotides match TRBD2. The CDR3 sequence is 15 residues long. CDR1 is SGHRS, CDR2 YFSETQ, per germline. V was pared by 2 bases and J by 7 bases, with 6 bases of the junction left unmatched. CDR3 amino acids: CASSLNSGGGNEQFF. DNA of the CDR3: TGCGCCAGCAGCTTAAACAGCGGGGGGGGAAATGAGCAGTTCTTC.

By proportion, this clone is medium-sized. V gene TRBV7-3 combines with J gene TRBJ2-2, with 8 bases identical to TRBD2. J gave up 5 bases and V 5 bases, and 16 bases lay outside the gene matches. Germline V gene sequence: CDR1 SGHTA, CDR2 FQGTGA. The CDR3 contains 18 residues. In DNA, the CDR3 is TGTGCCAGCAGCCCCCGGCCAATCACCGGCGGGGGGACCGGGGAGCTGTTTTTT. Translation gives CASSPRPITGGGTGELFF.

V and J are TRBV10-3 and TRBJ2-7; 12 bases map to TRBD1. V trimming: 10 bases; J trimming: 5 bases; junction bases outside the gene matches: 9. From germline, CDR1 is ENHRY and CDR2 SYGVKD. CDR3 length: 14 residues. In DNA form, the CDR3 reads TGTGCCACCTACTTGGGACAGGGGGCGGACGAGCAGTACTTC. Residues: CATYLGQGADEQYF.

The V and J genes are TRBV6-5 and TRBJ2-3; maybe TRBD2 (7 bases). This CDR3 contains 15 residues. CDR1 and CDR2 (germline): MNHEY, SVGAGI. The V end lost 6 bases, the J end lost 1 base, and 14 bases lay between the germline ends. CDR3 sequence reads: CASSRTRGGTDTQYF. CDR3 bases: TGTGCCAGCAGCCGGACTAGGGGGGGCACAGATACGCAGTATTTT.